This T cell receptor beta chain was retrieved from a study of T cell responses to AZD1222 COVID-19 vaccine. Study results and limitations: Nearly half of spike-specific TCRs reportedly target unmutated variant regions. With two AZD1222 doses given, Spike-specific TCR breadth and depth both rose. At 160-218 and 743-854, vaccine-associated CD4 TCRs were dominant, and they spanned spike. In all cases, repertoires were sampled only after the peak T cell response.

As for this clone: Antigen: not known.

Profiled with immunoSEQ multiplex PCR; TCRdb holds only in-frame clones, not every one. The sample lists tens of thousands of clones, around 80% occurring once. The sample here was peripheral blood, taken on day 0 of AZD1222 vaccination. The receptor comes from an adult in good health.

The CDR3 DNA sequence: TGTGCCAGCAGCGCGGACAGGGGGGCCTACGAGCAGTACTTC. Translation gives CASSADRGAYEQYF. V gene TRBV9 combines with J gene TRBJ2-7, with TRBD1 matching over 10 bases. Germline assignment: CDR1 SGDLS and CDR2 YYNGEE. The CDR3 is 14 amino acids. The junction had 2 bases not matched to a gene; V was cut back by 3 bases and J by 2 bases.